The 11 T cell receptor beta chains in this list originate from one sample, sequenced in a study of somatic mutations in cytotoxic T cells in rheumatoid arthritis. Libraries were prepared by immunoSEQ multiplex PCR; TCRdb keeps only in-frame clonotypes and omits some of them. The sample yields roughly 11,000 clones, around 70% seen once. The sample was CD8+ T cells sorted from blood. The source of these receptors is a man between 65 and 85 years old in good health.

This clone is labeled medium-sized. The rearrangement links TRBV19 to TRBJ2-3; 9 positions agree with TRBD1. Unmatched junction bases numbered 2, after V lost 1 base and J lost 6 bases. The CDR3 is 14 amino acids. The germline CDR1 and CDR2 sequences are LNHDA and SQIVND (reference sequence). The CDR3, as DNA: TGTGCCAGTAGTATAGGGACAGGGGTGGATACGCAGTATTTT. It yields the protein CASSIGTGVDTQYF.

The CDR3 here is CASSIGTSGYNEQFF. CDR3 DNA sequence: TGTGCCAGTAGTATAGGGACTAGCGGTTACAATGAGCAGTTCTTC. The chain carries TRBV19 and TRBJ2-1, with TRBD2 matching over 10 bases. The length of the CDR3 is 15 residues. Germline CDR1 LNHDA, CDR2 SQIVND (reference sequence). Trimming removed 1 base from V and 4 bases from J; junction bases left unmatched: 1.

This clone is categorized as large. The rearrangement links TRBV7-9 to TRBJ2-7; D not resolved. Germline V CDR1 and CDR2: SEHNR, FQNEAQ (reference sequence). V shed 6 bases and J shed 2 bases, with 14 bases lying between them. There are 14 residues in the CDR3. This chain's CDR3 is CASRPAGQPYEQYF. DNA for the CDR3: TGTGCCAGCAGGCCCGCCGGCCAGCCCTACGAGCAGTACTTC.

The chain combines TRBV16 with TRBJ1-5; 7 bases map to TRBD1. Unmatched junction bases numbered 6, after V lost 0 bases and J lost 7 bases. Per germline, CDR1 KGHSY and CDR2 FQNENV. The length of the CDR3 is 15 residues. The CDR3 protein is CASSQSRQGGQPQHF. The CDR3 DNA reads TGTGCCAGCAGCCAATCTAGACAGGGTGGGCAGCCCCAGCATTTT. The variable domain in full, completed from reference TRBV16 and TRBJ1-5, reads GEEVAQTPKHLVRGEGQKAKLYCAPIKGHSYVFWYQQVLKNEFKFLISFQNENVFDETGMPKERFSAKCLPNSPCSLEIQATKLEDSAVYFCASSQSRQGGQPQHFGDGTRLSIL.

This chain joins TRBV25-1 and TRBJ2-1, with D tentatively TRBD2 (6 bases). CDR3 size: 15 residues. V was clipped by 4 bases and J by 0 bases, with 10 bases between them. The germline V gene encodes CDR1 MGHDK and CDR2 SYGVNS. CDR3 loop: CASSVGRFSYNEQFF. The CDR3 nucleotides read TGTGCCAGCAGTGTAGGGAGGTTCTCCTACAATGAGCAGTTCTTC.

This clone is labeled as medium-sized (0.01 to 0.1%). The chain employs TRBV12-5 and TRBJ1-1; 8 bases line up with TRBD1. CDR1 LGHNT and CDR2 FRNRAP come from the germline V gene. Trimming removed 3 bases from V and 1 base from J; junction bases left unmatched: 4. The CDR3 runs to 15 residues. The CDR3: CASGFVTGANTEAFF. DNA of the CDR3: TGTGCTAGTGGTTTCGTGACAGGGGCGAACACTGAAGCTTTCTTT.

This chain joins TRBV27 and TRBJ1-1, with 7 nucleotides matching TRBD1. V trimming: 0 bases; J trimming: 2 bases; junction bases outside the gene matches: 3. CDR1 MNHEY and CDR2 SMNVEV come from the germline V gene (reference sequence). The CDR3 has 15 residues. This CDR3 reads CASSLSGGGNTEAFF. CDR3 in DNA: TGTGCCAGCAGTTTATCAGGGGGCGGTAACACTGAAGCTTTCTTT.

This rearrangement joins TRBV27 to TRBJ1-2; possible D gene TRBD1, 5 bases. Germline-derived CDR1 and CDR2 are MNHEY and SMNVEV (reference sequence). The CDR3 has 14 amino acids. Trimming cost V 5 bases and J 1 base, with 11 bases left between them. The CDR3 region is CASSPFDSNYGYTF. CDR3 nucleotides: TGTGCCAGCAGTCCGTTCGACAGTAACTATGGCTACACCTTC.

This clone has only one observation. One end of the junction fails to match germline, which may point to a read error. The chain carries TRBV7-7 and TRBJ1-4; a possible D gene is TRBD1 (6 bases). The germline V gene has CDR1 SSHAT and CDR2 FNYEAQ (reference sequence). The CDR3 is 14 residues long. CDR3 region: CASSLEQGDEKLFF. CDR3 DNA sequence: TGTGCTAGCAGCTTAGAACAGGGCGATGAAAAACTGTTTTTT.

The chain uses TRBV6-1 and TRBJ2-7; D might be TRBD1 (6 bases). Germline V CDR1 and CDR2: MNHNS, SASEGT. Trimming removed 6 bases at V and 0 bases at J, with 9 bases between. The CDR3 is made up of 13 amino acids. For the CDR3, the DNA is TGTGCCAGCAGCGAGGGACACTCCTACGAGCAGTACTTC. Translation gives CASSEGHSYEQYF.

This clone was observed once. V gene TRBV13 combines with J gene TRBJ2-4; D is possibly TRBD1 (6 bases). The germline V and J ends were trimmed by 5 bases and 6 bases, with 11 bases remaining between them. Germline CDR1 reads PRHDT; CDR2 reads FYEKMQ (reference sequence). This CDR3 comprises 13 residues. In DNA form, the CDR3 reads TGTGCCAGCAGCCTGCAGGGGATAAACATTCAGTACTTC. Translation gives CASSLQGINIQYF.